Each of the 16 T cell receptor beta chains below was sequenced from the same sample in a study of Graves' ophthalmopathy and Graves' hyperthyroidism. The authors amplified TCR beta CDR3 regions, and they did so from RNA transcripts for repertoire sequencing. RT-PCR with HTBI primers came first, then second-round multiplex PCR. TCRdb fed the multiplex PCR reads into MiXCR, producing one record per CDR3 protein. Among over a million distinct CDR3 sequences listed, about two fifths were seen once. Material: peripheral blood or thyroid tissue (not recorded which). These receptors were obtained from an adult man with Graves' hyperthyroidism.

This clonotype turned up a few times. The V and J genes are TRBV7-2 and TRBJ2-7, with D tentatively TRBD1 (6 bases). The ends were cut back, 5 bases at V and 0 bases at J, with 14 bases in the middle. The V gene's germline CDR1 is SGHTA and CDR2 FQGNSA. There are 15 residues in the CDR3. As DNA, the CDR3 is TGTGCCAGCAGCCAGCAACAGGGAATCTCCTACGAGCAGTACTTC. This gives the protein CASSQQQGISYEQYF. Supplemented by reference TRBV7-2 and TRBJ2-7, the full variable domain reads GAGVSQSPSNKVTEKGKDVELRCDPISGHTALYWYRQSLGQGLEFLIYFQGNSAPDKSGLPSDRFSAERTGGSVSTLTIQRTQQEDSAVYLCASSQQQGISYEQYFGPGTRLTVT.

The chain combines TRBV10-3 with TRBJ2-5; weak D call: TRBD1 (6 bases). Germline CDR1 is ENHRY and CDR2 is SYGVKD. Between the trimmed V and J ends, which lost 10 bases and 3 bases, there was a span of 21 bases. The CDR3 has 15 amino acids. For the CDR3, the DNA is TGTGCCACCAGCAGAGAACAGGCAGGGGAAGAGACCCAGTACTTC. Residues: CATSREQAGEETQYF.

The CDR3: CASSHTRQGMNTGELFF. The CDR3 coding sequence is TGTGCCAGCAGCCATACAAGACAGGGGATGAACACCGGGGAGCTGTTTTTT. This chain connects TRBV9 to TRBJ2-2; TRBD1 agrees at 8 bases. The V segment lost 4 bases and the J segment 1 base; nucleotides outside the gene matches: 9. Germline CDR1 SGDLS, CDR2 YYNGEE. The CDR3 totals 17 residues.

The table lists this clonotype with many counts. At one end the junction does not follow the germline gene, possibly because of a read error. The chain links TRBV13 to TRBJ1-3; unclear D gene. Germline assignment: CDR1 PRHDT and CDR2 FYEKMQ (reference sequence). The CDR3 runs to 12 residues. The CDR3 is CASSLARKAVNF. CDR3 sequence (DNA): TGTGCCAGCAGCTTAGCTCGTAAGGCAGTTAATTTT.

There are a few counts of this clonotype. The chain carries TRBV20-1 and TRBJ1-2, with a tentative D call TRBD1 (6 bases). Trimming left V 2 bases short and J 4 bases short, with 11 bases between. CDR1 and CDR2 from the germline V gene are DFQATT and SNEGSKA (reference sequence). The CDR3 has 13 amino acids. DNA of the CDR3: TGCAGTGCTAGACACAGGACAGCCTATGGCTACACCTTC. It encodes CSARHRTAYGYTF.

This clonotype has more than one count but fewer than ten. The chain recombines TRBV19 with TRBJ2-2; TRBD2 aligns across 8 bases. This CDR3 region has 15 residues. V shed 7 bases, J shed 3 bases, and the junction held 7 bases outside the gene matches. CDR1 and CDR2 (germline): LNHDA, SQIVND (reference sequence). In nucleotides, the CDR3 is TGTGCCAGTAAAATCACTAGCGGATACACCGGGGAGCTGTTTTTT. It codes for CASKITSGYTGELFF.

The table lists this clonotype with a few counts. Here the CDR3 DNA reads TGCAGCGTTCGGGACGGGGGGCGCGGAGAGACCCAGTACTTC. Its translation: CSVRDGGRGETQYF. The rearrangement links TRBV29-1 to TRBJ2-5; maybe TRBD2 (7 bases). This CDR3 spans 14 amino acids. CDR1 and CDR2 (germline): SQVTM, ANQGSEA. Trimming pared 5 bases from V and 4 bases from J, leaving 17 bases between.

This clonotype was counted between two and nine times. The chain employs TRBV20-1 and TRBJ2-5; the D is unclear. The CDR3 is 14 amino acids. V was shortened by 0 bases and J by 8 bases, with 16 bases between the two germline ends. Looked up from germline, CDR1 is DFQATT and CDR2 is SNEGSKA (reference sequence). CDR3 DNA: TGCAGTGCTAGAGATCATTTCAGCCAGGACACCCAGTACTTC. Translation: CSARDHFSQDTQYF.

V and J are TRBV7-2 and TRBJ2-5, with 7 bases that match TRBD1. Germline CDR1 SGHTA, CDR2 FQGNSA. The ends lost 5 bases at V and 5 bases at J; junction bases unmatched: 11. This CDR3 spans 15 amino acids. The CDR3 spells CASSPQTGFFETQYF. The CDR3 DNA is TGTGCCAGCAGCCCTCAGACAGGGTTCTTTGAGACCCAGTACTTC.

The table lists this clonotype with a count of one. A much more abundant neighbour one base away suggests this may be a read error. The CDR3: CASISTPYEQYF. The CDR3 region has the DNA TGTGCCAGCATTTCTACGCCCTACGAGCAGTACTTC. The chain is built from TRBV6-2 or TRBV6-3 and TRBJ2-7; D gene uncertain. Germline V gene data show CDR1 as MNHEY and CDR2 as SVGEGT. Deletions cut 7 bases from V and 2 bases from J, with 9 bases between. This CDR3 has 12 residues.

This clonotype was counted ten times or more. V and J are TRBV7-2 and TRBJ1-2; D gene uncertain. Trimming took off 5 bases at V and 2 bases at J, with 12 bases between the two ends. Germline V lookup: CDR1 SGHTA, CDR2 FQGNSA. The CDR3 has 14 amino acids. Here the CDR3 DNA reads TGTGCCAGCAGCCCCGCAGGAGCCAACTATGGCTACACCTTC. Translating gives CASSPAGANYGYTF.

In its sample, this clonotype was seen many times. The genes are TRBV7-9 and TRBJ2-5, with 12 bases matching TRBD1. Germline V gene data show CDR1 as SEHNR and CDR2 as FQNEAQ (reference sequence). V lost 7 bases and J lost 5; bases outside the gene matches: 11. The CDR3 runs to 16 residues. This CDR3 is CASTTPRDRGRETQYF. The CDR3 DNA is TGTGCCAGCACCACCCCCCGGGACAGGGGGCGCGAGACCCAGTACTTC.

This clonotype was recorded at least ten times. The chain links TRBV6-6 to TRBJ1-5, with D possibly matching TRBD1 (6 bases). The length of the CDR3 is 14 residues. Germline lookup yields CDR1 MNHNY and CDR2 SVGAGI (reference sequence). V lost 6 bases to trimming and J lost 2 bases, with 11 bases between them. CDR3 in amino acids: CASRGKGGNQPQHF. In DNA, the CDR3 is TGTGCCAGCAGGGGTAAGGGGGGCAATCAGCCCCAGCATTTT.

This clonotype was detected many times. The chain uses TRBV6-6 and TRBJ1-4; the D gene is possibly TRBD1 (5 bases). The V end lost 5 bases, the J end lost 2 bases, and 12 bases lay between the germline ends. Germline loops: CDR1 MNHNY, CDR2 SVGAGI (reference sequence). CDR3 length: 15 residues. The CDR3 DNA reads TGTGCCAGCAGTAACTATCAGGGCACTAATGAAAAACTGTTTTTT. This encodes CASSNYQGTNEKLFF.

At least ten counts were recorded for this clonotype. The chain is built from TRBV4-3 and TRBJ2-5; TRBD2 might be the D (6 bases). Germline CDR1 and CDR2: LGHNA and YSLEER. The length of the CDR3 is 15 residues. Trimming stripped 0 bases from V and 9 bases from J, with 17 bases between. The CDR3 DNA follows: TGCGCCAGCAGCCAAGATCGCGGCGGGATTAAGGCCCAGTACTTC. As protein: CASSQDRGGIKAQYF.

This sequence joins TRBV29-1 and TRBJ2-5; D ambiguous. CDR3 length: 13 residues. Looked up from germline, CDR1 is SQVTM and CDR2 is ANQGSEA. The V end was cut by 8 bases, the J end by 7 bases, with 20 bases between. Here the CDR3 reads CSTTTWDLGTQYF. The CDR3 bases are TGCAGCACTACGACTTGGGATCTAGGGACCCAGTACTTC.